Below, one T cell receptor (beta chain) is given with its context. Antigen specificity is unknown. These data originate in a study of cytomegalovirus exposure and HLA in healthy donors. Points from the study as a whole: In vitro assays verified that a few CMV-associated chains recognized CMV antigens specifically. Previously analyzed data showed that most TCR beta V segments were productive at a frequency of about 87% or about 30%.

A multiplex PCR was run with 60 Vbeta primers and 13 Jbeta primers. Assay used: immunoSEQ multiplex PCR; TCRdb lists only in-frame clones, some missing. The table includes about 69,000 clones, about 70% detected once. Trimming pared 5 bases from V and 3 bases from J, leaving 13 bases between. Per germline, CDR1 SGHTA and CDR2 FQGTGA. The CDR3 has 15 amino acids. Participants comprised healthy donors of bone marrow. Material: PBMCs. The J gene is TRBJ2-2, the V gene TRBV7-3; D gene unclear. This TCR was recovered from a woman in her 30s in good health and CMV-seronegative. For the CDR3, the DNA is TGTGCCAGCAGCCGAAAGACCGGGTACACCGGGGAGCTGTTTTTT. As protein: CASSRKTGYTGELFF.